This TCR beta chain is from a study of cytomegalovirus exposure and HLA in healthy donors. Regarding this clone: What it recognizes is unknown.

Findings of the study overall: It was 164 TCR beta chains that were listed as cytomegalovirus-associated.

The CDR3 covers 15 residues. Germline V CDR1 and CDR2: SGHAT, FQDESV (reference sequence). V was shortened by 4 bases and J by 10 bases, with 17 bases between the two germline ends. Profiled with immunoSEQ multiplex PCR; TCRdb holds only in-frame clones, not every one. The data hold 150,000 to 200,000 clones, with about 81% observed a single time. Sequencing input: PBMCs. V and J are TRBV11-1 and TRBJ1-6, with D perhaps matching TRBD1 (6 bases). This receptor was obtained from a woman aged 30 to 39 in good health and CMV-seronegative. The CDR3 sequence is CASSYVQGVVSPLHF. In DNA form, the CDR3 reads TGTGCCAGCAGCTACGTACAGGGCGTAGTATCACCCCTCCACTTT. The full variable domain, its missing parts supplied by reference TRBV11-1 and TRBJ1-6, is EAEVAQSPRYKITEKSQAVAFWCDPISGHATLYWYRQILGQGPELLVQFQDESVVDDSQLPKDRFSAERLKGVDSTLKIQPAELGDSAMYLCASSYVQGVVSPLHFGNGTRLTVT.